This T cell receptor (beta chain) was observed in a study of blood T cell repertoires in COVID-19. The wider study: COVID-19 samples, acute and convalescent, were from the United States, Italy and Spain. T cells, B-cell-depleted T cells, or PBMCs supplied cDNA or gDNA.

Authors' analysis steps: For nucleated cells, counts were estimated from reference gene primer amplification. TCRdb's copy holds only in-frame clones and misses some; the assay was immunoSEQ multiplex PCR. V and J calls and clone size come straight from that table; D and trimming were deduced from the DNA. The sample includes roughly 220,000 clones, approximately 78% of them seen just once. Germline-derived CDR1 and CDR2 are MNHEY and SVGAGI. Trimming removed 11 bases at V and 8 bases at J, with 18 bases between. This CDR3 has 12 amino acids. Seattle's enrolled individuals joined amid active infection and were then monitored longitudinally.

The chain recombines TRBV6-5 with TRBJ1-2, with D hard to call. This receptor was identified in a woman older than 75 with COVID-19, enrolled during active disease. Material for sequencing was peripheral blood. The CDR3 DNA follows: TGTGCCCCGTTGAGGCTTCAATTCGGCTACACCTTC. Residues: CAPLRLQFGYTF.